These T cell receptor beta chains were read from a single sample in a study of metastatic and nonmetastatic thyroid tumors. TCRdb re-called the PCR reads with MiXCR. There are 46,000 or so clones in the sample; around 17% occur only once, and approximately 20% lies in the top ten. Sample: blood. All receptors come from a female donor with papillary thyroid cancer or a benign thyroid nodule (not recorded which). Some clones in this sample may be carry-over from other donors' samples. The CDR3 runs from the conserved cysteine through the conserved F or W. The D gene is left open where the match is weak. Clone size is stated in some rows and not others, as once, few, many or a class when expanded.

TRBV28	few	TRBJ2-2	.	CSSIPRNSAQNTGELFF	TGTTCCAGCATCCCGAGGAACTCAGCCCAGAACACCGGGGAGCTGTTTTTT
TRBV11-2	many	TRBJ2-3	.	CASSLIPGATDTQYF	TGTGCCAGCAGCTTAATCCCGGGGGCCACAGATACGCAGTATTTT
TRBV6-1	.	TRBJ1-1	.	CASSEGQGGGNTEAFF	TGTGCCAGCAGTGAAGGGCAGGGCGGCGGGAACACTGAAGCTTTCTTT
TRBV5-1	.	TRBJ1-2	.	CASSLQRGANYGYTF	TGCGCCAGCAGCCTCCAGAGGGGTGCTAACTATGGCTACACCTTC
TRBV12-3/TRBV12-4	.	TRBJ2-1	.	CASSFPRIYNEQFF	TGTGCCAGCAGTTTCCCCAGAATATACAATGAGCAGTTCTTC
TRBV6-5	many	TRBJ2-5	TRBD2	CASSSLNALTSGSQETQYF	TGTGCCAGCAGTTCCTTGAATGCCCTGACTAGCGGGAGTCAAGAGACCCAGTACTTC
TRBV10-3	medium-sized	TRBJ2-3	.	CAISGTAGGARTDTQYF	TGTGCCATCAGTGGGACCGCTGGGGGGGCCAGGACAGATACGCAGTATTTT
TRBV6-2/TRBV6-3	few	TRBJ2-7	.	CASSSAGEQYF	TGTGCCAGTAGTTCTGCGGGAGAGCAGTACTTC
TRBV12-3/TRBV12-4	few	TRBJ2-7	.	CARSAIHEQYF	TGTGCCAGAAGTGCCATCCACGAGCAGTACTTC
TRBV6-5	many	TRBJ2-7	.	CASSYQIGSSYEQYF	TGTGCCAGCAGTTACCAGATCGGCAGCTCCTACGAGCAGTACTTC
TRBV19	.	TRBJ2-1	TRBD1	CASRPQGSGMNEQFF	TGTGCCAGTAGGCCACAGGGGTCGGGGATGAATGAGCAGTTCTTC
TRBV6-4	few	TRBJ2-1	TRBD1	CASSGDPGQASLQFF	TGTGCCAGCAGTGGCGACCCGGGACAGGCGTCCCTCCAGTTCTTC
TRBV19	many	TRBJ1-5	.	CASSPRAGDMHF	TGTGCCAGTAGCCCCCGCGCAGGGGATATGCATTTT
TRBV11-3	many	TRBJ1-2	TRBD1	CASSLGVDRAYGYTF	TGTGCCAGCAGCTTAGGAGTTGACAGGGCCTATGGCTACACCTTC
TRBV24-1	many	TRBJ2-3	TRBD2	CATSDLPSGRETDTQYF	TGTGCCACCAGTGATCTACCTAGCGGGAGGGAAACAGATACGCAGTATTTT
TRBV19	.	TRBJ2-4	.	CASSISIAKNIQYF	TGTGCCAGTAGTATTTCAATAGCCAAAAACATTCAGTACTTC
TRBV6-1	.	TRBJ2-2	.	CASSEEGEGSTGELFF	TGTGCCAGCAGTGAAGAGGGGGAGGGTAGCACCGGGGAGCTGTTTTTT
TRBV19	.	TRBJ2-6	.	CASSTLSGANVLTF	TGTGCCAGTAGTACATTGTCCGGGGCCAACGTCCTGACTTTC
TRBV28	few	TRBJ1-2	TRBD1	CASSLLLQGNWGYTF	TGTGCCAGCAGTTTACTATTACAGGGGAATTGGGGCTACACCTTC
TRBV11-2	few	TRBJ1-5	.	CASSLDFYQPQHF	TGTGCCAGCAGCTTAGATTTTTATCAGCCCCAGCATTTT
TRBV14	many	TRBJ2-7	TRBD1	CASSQPGQGSYEQYF	TGTGCCAGCAGCCAACCGGGACAGGGGTCGTACGAGCAGTACTTC
TRBV28	.	TRBJ1-2	.	CASSFRPSSMYGYTF	TGTGCCAGCAGTTTCCGACCCTCATCTATGTATGGCTACACCTTC
TRBV24-1	medium-sized	TRBJ2-2	.	CATSDWAGGVDGELFF	TGTGCCACCAGTGATTGGGCTGGAGGGGTAGACGGGGAGCTGTTTTTT
TRBV29-1	many	TRBJ1-1	.	CSVEENTEAFF	TGCAGCGTTGAGGAGAACACTGAAGCTTTCTTT
TRBV11-2	.	TRBJ2-5	.	CASSLLRGGETQYF	TGTGCCAGCAGCTTACTCAGGGGCGGCGAGACCCAGTACTTC
TRBV20-1	many	TRBJ2-7	TRBD2	CSSGKVYEQYF	TGCAGTAGCGGGAAGGTCTACGAGCAGTACTTC
TRBV20-1	.	TRBJ1-1	.	CSARKGPFEAFF	TGCAGTGCTAGAAAGGGACCGTTTGAAGCTTTCTTT
TRBV6-1	.	TRBJ1-4	.	CASSDNEPPNEKLFF	TGTGCCAGCAGTGACAACGAACCTCCTAATGAAAAACTGTTTTTT
TRBV6-2/TRBV6-3	few	TRBJ1-1	.	CASSYSTGGTEAFF	TGTGCCAGCAGTTACTCGACGGGGGGAACTGAAGCTTTCTTT
TRBV6-2/TRBV6-3	.	TRBJ2-7	.	CASSYSILGEQYF	TGTGCCAGCAGTTACTCGATTTTGGGCGAGCAGTACTTC
TRBV5-1	.	TRBJ1-6	TRBD1	CASSLEGGTLHF	TGCGCCAGCAGCTTGGAAGGGGGCACCCTCCACTTT
TRBV6-2/TRBV6-3	few	TRBJ1-1	.	CASSYAGGTEAFF	TGTGCCAGCAGTTACGCGGGAGGGACTGAAGCTTTCTTT
TRBV29-1	many	TRBJ1-2	.	CSVVRKGRDGYTF	TGCAGCGTTGTGAGAAAGGGCAGGGATGGCTACACCTTC
TRBV7-9	many	TRBJ2-7	.	CASTSGPPGPEQYF	TGTGCCAGCACCTCGGGCCCACCCGGGCCCGAGCAGTACTTC
TRBV6-4	.	TRBJ1-4	.	CASSYGFVGSAEKLFF	TGTGCCAGCAGTTACGGCTTTGTGGGGTCGGCTGAAAAACTGTTTTTT
TRBV10-3	.	TRBJ2-3	.	CAIRPQGGFEEVTDTQCF	TGTGCCATCAGACCCCAGGGGGGGTTTGAGGAAGTAACAGATACGCAGTGTTTT
TRBV5-1	many	TRBJ2-4	.	CASSLGPSRNIQYF	TGCGCCAGCAGCTTGGGACCGAGCAGGAACATTCAGTACTTC
TRBV28	many	TRBJ2-7	.	CASSLRAGSYEQYF	TGTGCCAGCAGTTTGAGGGCGGGCTCCTACGAGCAGTACTTC
TRBV27	many	TRBJ2-5	TRBD1	CASSNRGLQETQYF	TGTGCCAGCAGTAACAGGGGTCTTCAAGAGACCCAGTACTTC
TRBV19	many	TRBJ1-1	.	CASSIGPMNTEAFF	TGTGCCAGTAGTATAGGTCCGATGAACACTGAAGCTTTCTTT
TRBV6-1	many	TRBJ2-5	TRBD1	CASNLQGRETQYF	TGTGCCAGCAACTTACAGGGGCGGGAGACCCAGTACTTC
TRBV5-1	.	TRBJ2-2	.	CASSYQRASGGELFF	TGCGCCAGCAGCTACCAAAGGGCTTCCGGCGGGGAGCTGTTTTTT
TRBV5-1	.	TRBJ1-1	TRBD1	CASSIRGRDTEAFF	TGCGCCAGCAGCATCAGGGGGCGCGACACTGAAGCTTTCTTT
TRBV6-1	.	TRBJ2-2	.	CATRGTVGTGELFF	TGTGCCACCCGGGGGACAGTCGGCACCGGGGAGCTGTTTTTT
TRBV6-5	.	TRBJ1-2	TRBD1	CASSYLDRGTDGYTF	TGTGCCAGCAGTTATCTTGACAGGGGAACTGATGGCTACACCTTC
TRBV7-8	.	TRBJ1-1	.	CASSTGFNTEAFF	TGTGCCAGCAGCACGGGATTCAACACTGAAGCTTTCTTT
TRBV10-3	.	TRBJ2-5	TRBD2	CAISYSLAGWETQYF	TGTGCCATCAGTTATTCTCTAGCGGGGTGGGAGACCCAGTACTTC
TRBV20-1	many	TRBJ1-5	TRBD1	CSATGTGGVQPQHF	TGCAGTGCAACCGGGACAGGGGGTGTTCAGCCCCAGCATTTT
TRBV6-1	many	TRBJ2-7	.	CASRDGSPYEQYF	TGTGCCAGCAGAGATGGAAGTCCCTACGAGCAGTACTTC
TRBV7-9	few	TRBJ1-1	TRBD1	CASTQQGQGTEAFF	TGTGCCAGCACCCAACAGGGACAGGGAACTGAAGCTTTCTTT
TRBV18	many	TRBJ1-5	.	CASSPSRGEQPQHF	TGTGCCAGCTCACCCTCGAGAGGGGAACAGCCCCAGCATTTT
TRBV6-6	few	TRBJ1-5	.	CASSYHGGQPQHF	TGTGCCAGCAGTTACCATGGGGGGCAGCCCCAGCATTTT
TRBV24-1	few	TRBJ2-1	TRBD2	CATSDQAGAPYNEQFF	TGTGCCACCAGTGACCAAGCGGGGGCTCCCTACAATGAGCAGTTCTTC